The clone carrying this T cell receptor beta chain was detected only a few times. Its antigen is as yet unknown. Per germline, CDR1 SGHNT and CDR2 YYREEE (reference sequence). After removal of 3 bases from V and 4 bases from J, the junction contained 10 bases not matched to a gene. This CDR3 contains 15 residues. TCRbeta library preparation incorporated unique molecular identifiers. One entry per CDR3 protein, called by TCRdb with MiXCR from the PCR reads. The sample has about 640,000 distinct CDR3 sequences, 10% to 15% seen once. This specimen belongs to a study of T-cell reconstitution after alpha-beta-depleted transplantation in children. Regarding the study as a whole: For some patients, TCRbeta diversity was high at day 60 because of recipient T cells and thymic progenitors that survived. Several hundred expanded graft clones reportedly were the source of alpha-beta T cells about two months after transplant.

The sample was PBMCs, mostly from graft donor cells, taken 360 days after TCRalphabeta/CD19-depleted stem cell transplant. This clonotype was sampled from a male patient aged 5 to 17 who had a stem cell transplant for acute myeloid leukemia, so the T cells may come from the graft donor. V gene TRBV5-4 combines with J gene TRBJ2-7; 7 bases are a match to TRBD1. The CDR3: CASSSPGTVPYEQYF. The DNA of the CDR3 is TGTGCCAGCAGCTCCCCCGGGACAGTCCCATACGAGCAGTACTTC.